Each of the 24 T cell receptor beta chains below was sequenced from the same sample in a study of T cell changes during pregnancy in multiple sclerosis. Measured with immunoSEQ multiplex PCR; TCRdb has only the in-frame clones, and not every one. The table lists under 60,000 clones, 92% of them singletons. The starting material was CD4+ T cells from peripheral blood mononuclear cells, obtained in the second trimester of pregnancy. Every receptor here comes from a female donor in good health, enrolled as a control in a pregnancy study.

This chain connects TRBV9 to TRBJ1-2, with a tentative D call TRBD1 (6 bases). The germline gives CDR1 SGDLS, CDR2 YYNGEE. V was shortened by 1 base and J by 2 bases, with 6 bases between the two germline ends. The CDR3 contains 13 residues. DNA for the CDR3: TGTGCCAGCAGCGTAACAGGGAACTATGGCTACACCTTC. Its translation is CASSVTGNYGYTF.

The V and J genes are TRBV6-5 and TRBJ1-1; unclear D gene. This CDR3 has 13 amino acids. Deletions cut 7 bases from V and 2 bases from J, with 11 bases between. In germline, CDR1 is MNHEY, CDR2 SVGAGI. CDR3 amino acids: CASTGEGNTEAFF. The CDR3 coding sequence is TGTGCCAGCACGGGTGAGGGCAACACTGAAGCTTTCTTT.

V is TRBV2 and J is TRBJ1-2; no definite D call. CDR1 is SNHLY and CDR2 is FYNNEI in the germline V gene. CDR3 size: 16 residues. V was trimmed by 5 bases and J by 3 bases, leaving 19 bases between them. CDR3 nucleotide sequence: TGTGCCAGCAGTAAACGGGAGGTCCTTCGGGACTATGGCTACACCTTC. The encoded protein is CASSKREVLRDYGYTF.

The CDR3 here is CASSLGLQGGVNTDTQYF. In DNA form, the CDR3 reads TGTGCCAGCAGCTTAGGTCTTCAGGGGGGCGTAAATACAGATACGCAGTATTTT. J is TRBJ2-3 and V is TRBV11-3; tentative D call: TRBD1 (7 bases). Trimming pared 1 base from V and 3 bases from J, leaving 20 bases between. There are 18 residues in the CDR3. Germline CDR1 is SGHNT and CDR2 is YENEEA.

The chain is built from TRBV7-2 and TRBJ1-3; D is possibly TRBD1 (5 bases). The V gene's germline CDR1 is SGHTA and CDR2 FQGNSA. Between the trimmed V and J ends, which lost 1 base and 5 bases, there was a span of 9 bases. CDR3 length: 14 residues. Here the CDR3 reads CASSLDRGRNTIYF. The CDR3 DNA is TGTGCCAGCAGCTTAGATAGGGGCCGAAACACCATATATTTT.

This rearrangement joins TRBV6-4 to TRBJ2-1, with D possibly matching TRBD2 (6 bases). Trimming took 10 bases from V and 5 from J, leaving 12 bases between them. The CDR3 sequence is 12 residues long. Germline V gene data show CDR1 as MRHNA and CDR2 as SNTAGT. CDR3 DNA sequence: TGTGCCATCCCGGGACTGGACAATGAGCAGTTCTTC. This encodes CAIPGLDNEQFF.

The chain employs TRBV10-3 and TRBJ1-5, with D maybe TRBD1 (6 bases). CDR3 length: 14 amino acids. V was clipped by 4 bases and J by 8 bases, with 15 bases between them. Germline values: CDR1 ENHRY, CDR2 SYGVKD. This CDR3 is CAISVGGQSEPQHF. CDR3 nucleotides: TGTGCCATCAGTGTTGGGGGACAATCGGAGCCCCAGCATTTT.

J is TRBJ1-3 and V is TRBV6-6, with 8 bases identical to TRBD1. There are 15 residues in the CDR3. V lost 6 bases and J lost 0; bases outside the gene matches: 4. Germline V gene lookup returns CDR1 MNHNY and CDR2 SVGAGI (reference sequence). CDR3 sequence: CASRPTGGSGNTIYF. The CDR3 DNA follows: TGTGCCAGCAGACCCACAGGGGGCTCTGGAAACACCATATATTTT.

This rearrangement joins TRBV7-2 to TRBJ2-7; tentatively, D is TRBD2 (7 bases). V was trimmed by 4 bases and J by 6 bases, leaving 19 bases between them. The CDR3 is 15 residues long. Germline CDR1 SGHTA, CDR2 FQGNSA. CDR3 amino acids: CASSSRRGGSREQYF. CDR3 coding DNA: TGTGCCAGCAGCTCGAGGAGGGGGGGCAGCCGCGAGCAGTACTTC.

The chain is built from TRBV19 and TRBJ1-1; 8 nucleotides match TRBD1. The germline V gene encodes CDR1 LNHDA and CDR2 SQIVND (reference sequence). The V and J ends lost 7 bases and 2 bases, in that order; junction bases with no gene match: 3. The CDR3 extends over 13 amino acids. The CDR3 DNA sequence: TGTGCCAGTAATGCAGGGGGCAACACTGAAGCTTTCTTT. Protein product: CASNAGGNTEAFF.

A single count supports this clone. V usage is TRBV11-3 and J usage is TRBJ1-2; tentatively, D is TRBD1 (5 bases). Germline assignment: CDR1 SGHNT and CDR2 YENEEA. V lost 3 bases, J lost 0 bases, and 5 bases lay in between. The CDR3 runs to 13 residues. CDR3 residues: CASSLTANYGYTF. Here the CDR3 DNA reads TGTGCCAGCAGCTTGACAGCTAACTATGGCTACACCTTC. Drawing the rest from reference TRBV11-3 and TRBJ1-2, the complete variable domain is EAGVVQSPRYKIIEKKQPVAFWCNPISGHNTLYWYLQNLGQGPELLIRYENEEAVDDSQLPKDRFSAERLKGVDSTLKIQPAELGDSAVYLCASSLTANYGYTFGSGTRLTVV.

This chain uses TRBV9 with TRBJ1-2, with D maybe TRBD1 (6 bases). The CDR3 totals 16 residues. Trimming took 0 bases from V and 5 from J, leaving 17 bases between them. Germline V gene data show CDR1 as SGDLS and CDR2 as YYNGEE. The CDR3 DNA is TGTGCCAGCAGCGTAGCCCGGGGGGGCAGGATTTATGGCTACACCTTC. Its protein product is CASSVARGGRIYGYTF.

This clone was observed once. The CDR3 here is CASSPGLAGAAIENIQYF. In nucleotides, the CDR3 is TGTGCCAGCAGCCCCGGACTAGCGGGGGCCGCCATCGAAAACATTCAGTACTTC. V and J are TRBV7-9 and TRBJ2-4, with 13 bases that match TRBD2. This CDR3 spans 18 amino acids. Looked up from germline, CDR1 is SEHNR and CDR2 is FQNEAQ (reference sequence). Trimming at V came to 5 bases and at J to 5 bases, leaving 12 bases not matched to a gene.

This clone was found once. The chain is built from TRBV4-3 and TRBJ1-2; no firm D call. Trimming left V 1 base short and J 2 bases short, with 8 bases between. Germline-derived CDR1 and CDR2 are LGHNA and YSLEER. CDR3 size: 14 residues. The DNA of the CDR3 is TGCGCCAGCAGCCAAGCGGTCACCAACTATGGCTACACCTTC. Translating it yields CASSQAVTNYGYTF.

This clone was seen a single time. The chain recombines TRBV2 with TRBJ2-5; D perhaps matches TRBD1 (6 bases). Trimming cost V 5 bases and J 7 bases, with 17 bases left between them. Germline CDR1 and CDR2: SNHLY and FYNNEI. This CDR3 has 14 residues. As DNA, the CDR3 is TGTGCCAGCAGTCCGGACAGAGGCGTCGGGACCCAGTACTTC. Amino acids: CASSPDRGVGTQYF. The variable domain in full, with the rest retrieved from reference TRBV2 and TRBJ2-5, is EPEVTQTPSHQVTQMGQEVILRCVPISNHLYFYWYRQILGQKVEFLVSFYNNEISEKSEIFDDQFSVERPDGSNFTLKIRSTKLEDSAMYFCASSPDRGVGTQYFGPGTRLLVL.

This clone showed up just a few times. The genes are TRBV19 and TRBJ1-1; D may be TRBD1 (5 bases). The CDR3 is 12 amino acids. V shed 9 bases and J shed 2 bases, with 10 bases lying between them. Germline CDR1 reads LNHDA; CDR2 reads SQIVND (reference sequence). The CDR3 nucleotides are TGTGCCAGCCGGACAATTAACACTGAAGCTTTCTTT. Its translation is CASRTINTEAFF.

The chain couples TRBV2 to TRBJ2-7; no definite D call. The germline V and J ends were trimmed by 3 bases and 2 bases, with 14 bases remaining between them. Looked up from germline, CDR1 is SNHLY and CDR2 is FYNNEI. The CDR3 is made up of 15 amino acids. This CDR3 is CASSDPTVTAYEQYF. The CDR3 nucleotides are TGTGCCAGCAGTGATCCAACAGTCACAGCCTACGAGCAGTACTTC.

The chain is built from TRBV7-3 and TRBJ1-4; the D gene is possibly TRBD1 (6 bases). From germline, CDR1 is SGHTA and CDR2 FQGTGA. The CDR3 runs to 13 residues. The CDR3 loop is CASSTGVNEKLFF. As DNA, the CDR3 is TGTGCTAGCTCGACAGGCGTTAATGAAAAACTGTTTTTT. The full variable domain, in which reference TRBV7-3 and TRBJ1-4 provide the parts outside the CDR3, is GAGVSQTPSNKVTEKGKYVELRCDPISGHTALYWYRQSLGQGPEFLIYFQGTGAADDSGLPNDRFFAVRPEGSVSTLKIQRTERGDSAVYLCASSTGVNEKLFFGSGTQLSVL.

This chain links TRBV6-5 with TRBJ1-5; D unclear. CDR1 is MNHEY, CDR2 SVGAGI, per germline. The CDR3 loop spans 15 amino acids. The V and J ends lost 3 bases and 2 bases respectively, with 11 bases between them. The DNA of the CDR3 is TGTGCCAGCAGTTATTCAGGCTGGGGCAATCAGCCCCAGCATTTT. Translated: CASSYSGWGNQPQHF.

V and J are TRBV29-1 and TRBJ1-1, with 8 bases fitting TRBD1. Germline V gene lookup returns CDR1 SQVTM and CDR2 ANQGSEA. V was pared by 6 bases and J by 7 bases, with 13 bases of the junction left unmatched. The CDR3 is 14 residues long. The CDR3 reads CSVYGQGWFDEAFF. CDR3 bases: TGCAGCGTCTACGGACAGGGATGGTTCGATGAAGCTTTCTTT.

The table lists this clone with a count of one. This chain joins TRBV27 and TRBJ2-5, with D possibly being TRBD2 (6 bases). Deletions cut 2 bases from V and 5 bases from J, with 12 bases between. In germline, CDR1 is MNHEY, CDR2 SMNVEV (reference sequence). This CDR3 is built from 14 residues. The CDR3 region is CASSLRSGRETQYF. The CDR3 DNA sequence: TGTGCCAGCAGTTTACGGTCAGGGAGGGAGACCCAGTACTTC.

V usage is TRBV5-8 and J usage is TRBJ2-6, with TRBD1 matching over 9 bases. The CDR3 has 19 amino acids. Germline CDR1 SGHTS, CDR2 YDEGEE. Trimming cost V 2 bases and J 2 bases; bases outside gene matches: 11. As DNA, the CDR3 is TGTGCCAGCAGCTTTAATCGTGGGACAGGGACACCTGGGGCCAACGTCCTGACTTTC. Protein product: CASSFNRGTGTPGANVLTF. Full variable domain (rest looked up from reference TRBV5-8 and TRBJ2-6): EAGVTQSPTHLIKTRGQQATLRCSPISGHTSVYWYQQALGLGLQFLLWYDEGEERNRGNFPPRFSGRQFPNYSSELNVNALELEDSALYLCASSFNRGTGTPGANVLTFGAGSRLTVL.

The rearrangement uses TRBV11-2 and TRBJ2-1, with 11 bases matching TRBD2. The J segment lost 7 bases and the V segment lost 2 bases, leaving 4 bases of the junction unmatched. The germline CDR1 and CDR2 sequences are SGHAT and FQNNGV. The CDR3 has 15 residues. The DNA for the CDR3 is TGTGCCAGCAGCTTACAACCTAGCGGGGGGAATGAGCAGTTCTTC. This codes for CASSLQPSGGNEQFF.

V gene TRBV25-1 combines with J gene TRBJ2-7; D not certain. V was pared by 6 bases and J by 2 bases, with 8 bases between. CDR1 and CDR2 from the germline V gene are MGHDK and SYGVNS. This CDR3 spans 12 amino acids. This CDR3 is CASSPGPYEQYF. In DNA, the CDR3 is TGTGCCAGCAGCCCAGGTCCCTACGAGCAGTACTTC.